The 13 T cell receptor beta chains presented below share a single source sample, sequenced in a study of blood T cell repertoires in COVID-19. Method: immunoSEQ multiplex PCR; TCRdb's copy keeps in-frame clones and lacks some. The data contain 140,000 or so clones, just under 80% of them singletons. The source material was peripheral blood. The source of these receptors is a woman aged 55 to 70 with acute or convalescent COVID-19.

This clone occurred a few times. The chain uses TRBV5-1 and TRBJ2-2, with D perhaps TRBD2 (6 bases). The germline V gene has CDR1 SGHRS and CDR2 YFSETQ. Trimming removed 0 bases from V and 7 bases from J, with 10 bases in between. This CDR3 comprises 14 residues. The CDR3 loop is CASSLDWGVGELFF. CDR3 DNA sequence: TGCGCCAGCAGCTTGGATTGGGGGGTCGGGGAGCTGTTTTTT.

The V gene is TRBV28, the J gene TRBJ2-3, with TRBD2 matching over 10 bases. This CDR3 is 16 amino acids long. Germline CDR1 and CDR2: MDHEN and SYDVKM. V shed 5 bases and J 5 bases; nucleotides not matched to a gene: 10. The CDR3 DNA sequence: TGTGCCAGCAGTGCAGGGGGGTCTAGCGGGAGAGATACGCAGTATTTT. Protein product: CASSAGGSSGRDTQYF. Full variable domain (remainder filled in from reference TRBV28 and TRBJ2-3): DVKVTQSSRYLVKRTGEKVFLECVQDMDHENMFWYRQDPGLGLRLIYFSYDVKMKEKGDIPEGYSVSREKKERFSLILESASTNQTSMYLCASSAGGSSGRDTQYFGPGTRLTVL.

In this sample, this clone turned up a few times. The chain uses TRBV19 and TRBJ2-2, with D unresolved. The germline V gene encodes CDR1 LNHDA and CDR2 SQIVND (reference sequence). Between the trimmed V and J ends, which lost 3 bases and 4 bases, there was a span of 12 bases. The CDR3 length is 15 residues. This chain's CDR3 is CASSIRTVSTGELFF. The CDR3 DNA reads as TGTGCCAGTAGTATCAGAACAGTAAGCACCGGGGAGCTGTTTTTT.

V is TRBV19 and J is TRBJ1-2, with 8 nucleotides matching TRBD1. The CDR3 loop spans 17 amino acids. From germline, CDR1 is LNHDA and CDR2 SQIVND (reference sequence). Losses at the gene ends were 3 bases for V and 4 bases for J; bases not matched to a gene: 13. The CDR3 reads CASSIDAAGGLLYGYTF. The CDR3 region has the DNA TGTGCCAGTAGTATTGATGCGGCAGGGGGCCTCCTCTATGGCTACACCTTC.

This rearrangement joins TRBV5-1 to TRBJ2-3; 12 bases match TRBD2. CDR1 SGHRS and CDR2 YFSETQ come from the germline V gene. The CDR3 spans 15 residues. V shed 4 bases, J shed 4 bases, and the junction held 4 bases outside the gene matches. CDR3 DNA sequence: TGCGCCAGCAGCACTAGGACTAGCGGGGCAGATACGCAGTATTTT. It specifies CASSTRTSGADTQYF.

This clone has a handful of counts. The rearrangement links TRBV2 to TRBJ2-7; 9 bases match TRBD2. The V gene's germline CDR1 is SNHLY and CDR2 FYNNEI. Unmatched junction bases numbered 7, after V lost 7 bases and J lost 0 bases. The length of the CDR3 is 15 residues. The CDR3 loop is CASNPTSGRSYEQYF. CDR3 nucleotides: TGTGCCAGCAACCCGACTAGCGGACGCTCCTACGAGCAGTACTTC.

The gene calls are TRBV19 and TRBJ2-1, with D perhaps TRBD2 (6 bases). The CDR3 sequence is 14 residues long. The V end was cut by 6 bases, the J end by 4 bases, with 13 bases between. Germline loops: CDR1 LNHDA, CDR2 SQIVND (reference sequence). The DNA for the CDR3 is TGTGCCAGTAGAGGAGGGACCCTTTACAATGAGCAGTTCTTC. Protein product: CASRGGTLYNEQFF.

J is TRBJ2-7 and V is TRBV19; 10 bases match TRBD1. Germline V lookup: CDR1 LNHDA, CDR2 SQIVND (reference sequence). The CDR3 is 15 amino acids. The V segment lost 6 bases and the J segment 4 bases; nucleotides outside the gene matches: 9. This CDR3 reads CASSQTGGGRYEQYF. For the CDR3, the DNA is TGTGCCAGTAGCCAGACAGGGGGCGGGCGTTACGAGCAGTACTTC.

By share, this clone ranks as medium-sized. The rearrangement joins TRBV7-9 to TRBJ2-7, with 7 nucleotides matching TRBD2. Germline V CDR1 and CDR2: SEHNR, FQNEAQ (reference sequence). CDR3 length: 15 amino acids. The V and J ends lost 7 bases and 6 bases, in that order; junction bases with no gene match: 15. CDR3 amino acids: CASTKYPGGGFEQYF. The CDR3 region has the DNA TGTGCCAGCACCAAATACCCGGGGGGAGGGTTCGAGCAGTACTTC.

V gene TRBV25-1 combines with J gene TRBJ1-3; 7 bases map to TRBD1. CDR1 is MGHDK, CDR2 SYGVNS, per germline. The CDR3 covers 17 residues. V dropped 2 bases and J dropped 4; count of bases not matched to a gene: 11. CDR3 DNA: TGTGCCAGCAGTGAACAAGGAGCCGGGACAGCAGGAAACACCATATATTTT. Translated: CASSEQGAGTAGNTIYF.

The J gene is TRBJ1-2, the V gene TRBV6-5, with TRBD1 as a possible D gene (5 bases). V lost 10 bases and J 0 bases, leaving 18 bases between the germline ends. The CDR3 extends over 15 amino acids. In germline, CDR1 is MNHEY, CDR2 SVGAGI. This chain's CDR3 is CATHDRDRPNYGYTF. In DNA form, the CDR3 reads TGTGCCACCCACGACAGAGATCGTCCTAACTATGGCTACACCTTC.

V and J are TRBV3-1 (or the pseudogene TRBV3-2) and TRBJ1-3; perhaps TRBD1 as D (6 bases). With 1 base removed from V and 7 bases from J, the gap between germline ends came to 8 bases. The germline CDR1 and CDR2 sequences are LGHDT and YNNKEL (reference sequence). The CDR3 spans 13 residues. CDR3 DNA: TGTGCCAGCAGCCAAGTCAGGGGCAACACCATATATTTT. Translation gives CASSQVRGNTIYF.

The rearrangement uses TRBV5-6 and TRBJ2-7; TRBD2 might be the D (6 bases). The germline V gene encodes CDR1 SGHDT and CDR2 YYEEEE. The CDR3 extends over 13 amino acids. Trimming left V 4 bases short and J 3 bases short, with 11 bases between. The CDR3 protein is CASSRAGIYEQYF. In DNA form, the CDR3 reads TGTGCCAGCAGCCGGGCGGGGATCTACGAGCAGTACTTC.